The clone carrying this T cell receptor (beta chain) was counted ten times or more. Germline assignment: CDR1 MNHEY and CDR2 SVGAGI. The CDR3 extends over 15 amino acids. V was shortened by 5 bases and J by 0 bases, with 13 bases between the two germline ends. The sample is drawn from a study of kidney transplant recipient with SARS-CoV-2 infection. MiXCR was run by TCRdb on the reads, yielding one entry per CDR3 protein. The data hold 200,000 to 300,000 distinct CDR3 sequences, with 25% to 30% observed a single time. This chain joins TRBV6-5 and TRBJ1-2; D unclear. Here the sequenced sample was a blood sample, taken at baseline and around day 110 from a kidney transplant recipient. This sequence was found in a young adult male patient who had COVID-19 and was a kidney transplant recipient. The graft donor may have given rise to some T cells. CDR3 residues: CASSSRPGSNYGYTF. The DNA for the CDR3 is TGTGCCAGCAGTAGTCGTCCGGGCTCTAACTATGGCTACACCTTC.